This T cell receptor (beta chain) was sequenced in a study of blood T cell repertoires in COVID-19. Study-level information: Some COVID-19 samples were acute and others convalescent; all came from the United States, Italy and Spain. From T cells, B-cell-depleted T cells, or PBMCs came the material, which was cDNA or gDNA.

In the original analysis: Amplifying reference gene primers gave estimates of nucleated cell counts. Sequencing was performed with immunoSEQ multiplex PCR; in TCRdb, only in-frame clones are kept and a portion is missing. V and J calls and clone size follow that table, whereas D and trimming were derived from the DNA. The table shows approximately 190,000 clones, with 80% to 85% occurring only once. This clone occurred a few times. The receptor was isolated from a woman in her 40s with acute or convalescent COVID-19. Input material: peripheral blood.

CDR3 sequence: CASSQERGQRQYF. CDR3 bases: TGTGCCAGCAGCCAAGAAAGGGGACAGCGGCAGTACTTC. The J gene is TRBJ2-7, the V gene TRBV14, with TRBD1 matching over 7 bases. The V segment lost 0 bases and the J segment 9 bases; nucleotides outside the gene matches: 5. Germline CDR1 is SGHDN and CDR2 is FVKESK. The CDR3 contains 13 residues. The full variable domain, rest sourced from reference TRBV14 and TRBJ2-7, is EAGVTQFPSHSVIEKGQTVTLRCDPISGHDNLYWYRRVMGKEIKFLLHFVKESKQDESGMPNNRFLAERTGGTYSTLKVQPAELEDSGVYFCASSQERGQRQYFGPGTRLTVT.